The sample holds a few counts of the clone carrying this T cell receptor (beta chain). The antigen remains unidentified. Construction of TCR beta libraries relied on iRepertoire HTBI primers and on Arm-PCR targeting CDR3 regions. In TCRdb, the multiplex PCR reads were re-called with MiXCR into one record per CDR3 protein. The sample records 650,000 to 850,000 distinct CDR3 sequences, around 30% being singletons. This entry belongs to a study of regulatory T cells in long-lasting Graves disease. Per the germline V gene, CDR1 is SGHKS and CDR2 is YYEKEE (reference sequence). The CDR3 is 14 amino acids. V lost 0 bases, J lost 6 bases, and 12 bases lay in between. General observations from the study: Persistent patients had more shared public clonotypes (around 2,800) than new patients (about 1,000).

Time point here: persistent/refractory GD, antithyroid drugs over 5 years with positive TRAb. The TCR library was prepared using RNA isolated from PBMCs. The sequence came from a female donor with Graves disease. This chain joins TRBV5-5 and TRBJ1-1, with D unresolved. The sequencing used peripheral blood mononuclear cells (PBMCs), collected when the disease was refractory, from a patient treated with antithyroid drugs. The CDR3 region has the DNA TGTGCCAGCAGCTTGGCCGGCCAAGGCTCTGAAGCTTTCTTT. Residues: CASSLAGQGSEAFF.